The clone carrying this TCR beta chain was seen once. The antigen is not known. The data were obtained in a study of post-analysis software for immune sequencing data. The authors incorporated unique molecular identifiers into the TCR beta cDNA libraries. T cells numbering roughly 0.95 to 10 million gave rise to roughly 0.5 million cDNA molecules. TCRdb re-called the PCR reads with MiXCR, one entry per CDR3 protein. The profile shows 150,000 to 200,000 distinct CDR3 sequences, roughly 34% of them singletons. Overall study findings and caveats: Relative to controls, patients with multiple sclerosis showed significantly lower normalized Chao1 diversity.

This material consisted of blood, taken after autologous hematopoietic stem cell transplantation. The receptor was isolated from a girl between 5 and 17 years old with multiple sclerosis.

The CDR3 DNA is TGCAGCGCGACACAGGGAACTTACTATGGCTACACCTTC. Protein product: CSATQGTYYGYTF. The chain employs TRBV29-1 and TRBJ1-2; maybe TRBD1 (6 bases). Between the trimmed V and J ends, which lost 7 bases and 3 bases, there was a span of 15 bases. The CDR3 sequence is 13 residues long. Germline assignment: CDR1 SQVTM and CDR2 ANQGSEA.